This T cell receptor (beta chain) was captured by sequencing in a study of T-cell reconstitution after alpha-beta-depleted transplantation in children. Unique molecular identifiers were used to barcode this TCRbeta library. TCRdb reanalysed the PCR reads using MiXCR and keeps one entry per CDR3 protein. The data contain about 580,000 distinct CDR3 sequences, 25% to 30% of them seen just once; the ten biggest clones take up about 35%. The CDR3 is made up of 13 amino acids. The V gene end was trimmed by 8 bases and the J gene end by 3 bases; junction bases not matched to a gene: 3. Germline values: CDR1 KGHSH, CDR2 LQKENI. Study-level results: Expanded clones from the graft, numbering several hundred, reportedly supplied alpha-beta T cells about two months after transplant. In some patients, recipient T cells and intrathymic progenitors surviving conditioning explained high day-60 diversity.

To note about this clonotype: Its target is not known.

The sequence derives from a boy under three years old with Wiskott-Aldrich syndrome, due to receive a stem cell transplant. Sequences were derived from PBMCs, sampled before TCRalphabeta/CD19-depleted stem cell transplant. The J gene is TRBJ2-7, the V gene TRBV18; 11 nucleotides line up with TRBD1. The CDR3 here is CASQGQGDYEQYF. The CDR3 nucleotides read TGTGCCAGCCAGGGACAGGGGGACTACGAGCAGTACTTC.